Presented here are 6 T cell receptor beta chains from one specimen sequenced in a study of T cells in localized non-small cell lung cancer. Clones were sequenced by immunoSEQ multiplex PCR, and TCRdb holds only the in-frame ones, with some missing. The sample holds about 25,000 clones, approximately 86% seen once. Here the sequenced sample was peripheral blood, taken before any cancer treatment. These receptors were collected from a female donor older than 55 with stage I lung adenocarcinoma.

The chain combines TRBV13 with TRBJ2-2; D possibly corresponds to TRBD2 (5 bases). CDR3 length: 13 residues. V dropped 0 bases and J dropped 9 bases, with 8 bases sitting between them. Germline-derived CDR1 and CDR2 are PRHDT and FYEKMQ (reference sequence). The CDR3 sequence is CASSLGSGRELFF. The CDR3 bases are TGTGCCAGCAGCTTAGGCAGCGGCCGGGAGCTGTTTTTT.

The CDR3 bases are TGTGCCAGCGGGGGACAGCAAGAGACCCAGTACTTC. Protein: CASGGQQETQYF. The rearrangement uses TRBV28 and TRBJ2-5, with 7 bases lining up with TRBD1. With 8 bases clipped from V and 2 bases from J, the junction kept 2 bases outside the gene matches. The CDR3 runs 12 residues. Per the germline V gene, CDR1 is MDHEN and CDR2 is SYDVKM.

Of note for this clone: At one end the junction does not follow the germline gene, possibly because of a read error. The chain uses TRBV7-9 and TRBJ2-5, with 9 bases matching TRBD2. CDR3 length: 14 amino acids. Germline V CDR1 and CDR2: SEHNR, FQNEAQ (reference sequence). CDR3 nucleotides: TGTGCCAGCAGCCTAGCGGGGTCTGGAGAGACCCAGTACTTC. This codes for CASSLAGSGETQYF.

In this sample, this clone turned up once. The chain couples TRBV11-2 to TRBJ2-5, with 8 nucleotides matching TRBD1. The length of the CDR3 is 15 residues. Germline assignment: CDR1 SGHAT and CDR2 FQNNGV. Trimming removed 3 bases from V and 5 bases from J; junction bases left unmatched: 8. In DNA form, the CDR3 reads TGTGCCAGCAGCTTGCAGGGGGCGACCGGTGAGACCCAGTACTTC. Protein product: CASSLQGATGETQYF. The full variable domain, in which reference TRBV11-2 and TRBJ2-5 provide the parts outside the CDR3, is EAGVAQSPRYKIIEKRQSVAFWCNPISGHATLYWYQQILGQGPKLLIQFQNNGVVDDSQLPKDRFSAERLKGVDSTLKIQPAKLEDSAVYLCASSLQGATGETQYFGPGTRLLVL.

The DNA of the CDR3 is TGTGCCAGCAGTCAGGGGGCGAAAGGAAACACCATATATTTT. It encodes CASSQGAKGNTIYF. V is TRBV2 and J is TRBJ1-3; 8 bases are shared with TRBD1. The CDR3 contains 14 residues. With 5 bases clipped from V and 4 bases from J, the junction kept 4 bases outside the gene matches. CDR1 is SNHLY and CDR2 is FYNNEI in the germline V gene.

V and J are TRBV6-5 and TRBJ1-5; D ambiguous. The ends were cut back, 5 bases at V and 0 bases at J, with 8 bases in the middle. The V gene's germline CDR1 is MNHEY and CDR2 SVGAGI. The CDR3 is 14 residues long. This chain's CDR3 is CASSGEFSNQPQHF. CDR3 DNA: TGTGCCAGCAGTGGAGAATTTAGCAATCAGCCCCAGCATTTT.